The 15 T cell receptor beta chains below were found in one sample sequenced in a study of blood T cell repertoires in COVID-19. Clones were sequenced by immunoSEQ multiplex PCR, and TCRdb holds only the in-frame ones, with some missing. This repertoire shows roughly 140,000 clones, 70% to 90% found once; its top ten account for 7% to 10%. Sequences were obtained from peripheral blood. The receptors here all came from a woman aged 55 to 70 with COVID-19, enrolled during active disease.

The chain uses TRBV3-1 (or the pseudogene TRBV3-2) and TRBJ1-1, with D perhaps matching TRBD1 (5 bases). Trimming took off 2 bases at V and 6 bases at J, with 13 bases between the two ends. This CDR3 spans 14 amino acids. CDR1 is LGHDT and CDR2 is YNNKEL in the germline V gene (reference sequence). The DNA of the CDR3 is TGTGCCAGCAGCCAACCCACAGGAGGGGCTGAAGCTTTCTTT. This encodes CASSQPTGGAEAFF.

The chain recombines TRBV7-3 with TRBJ1-3, with 7 bases aligning to TRBD1. Germline V lookup: CDR1 SGHTA, CDR2 FQGTGA. CDR3 length equals 14 residues. After removal of 5 bases from V and 4 bases from J, the junction contained 5 bases not matched to a gene. CDR3 residues: CASSQQGLGNTIYF. In nucleotides, the CDR3 is TGTGCCAGCAGCCAACAGGGGTTGGGAAACACCATATATTTT.

The rearrangement links TRBV11-2 to TRBJ1-5; D uncertain. There are 13 residues in the CDR3. Germline CDR1 reads SGHAT; CDR2 reads FQNNGV. The ends were cut back, 1 base at V and 6 bases at J, with 7 bases in the middle. The CDR3 DNA follows: TGTGCCAGCAGCTTAGGCGAGGCTCAGCCCCAGCATTTT. This encodes CASSLGEAQPQHF. Based on the CDR3 plus reference TRBV11-2 and TRBJ1-5, the full variable domain is EAGVAQSPRYKIIEKRQSVAFWCNPISGHATLYWYQQILGQGPKLLIQFQNNGVVDDSQLPKDRFSAERLKGVDSTLKIQPAKLEDSAVYLCASSLGEAQPQHFGDGTRLSIL.

The chain is built from TRBV5-6 and TRBJ1-1; 7 bases fit TRBD1. Trimming took 5 bases from V and 1 from J; bases not matched to a gene: 2. CDR1 SGHDT and CDR2 YYEEEE come from the germline V gene. This CDR3 has 13 amino acids. The DNA of the CDR3 is TGTGCCAGCAGACCAGGGGGGAACACTGAAGCTTTCTTT. It translates to CASRPGGNTEAFF.

This rearrangement joins TRBV5-1 to TRBJ2-5; 9 positions agree with TRBD2. CDR3 length: 17 residues. Germline-derived CDR1 and CDR2 are SGHRS and YFSETQ. Unmatched junction bases numbered 12, after V lost 4 bases and J lost 2 bases. CDR3 sequence (DNA): TGCGCCAGCAGCCACGTCAGCCCGGGACTAGCTCAAGAGACCCAGTACTTC. Encoded protein: CASSHVSPGLAQETQYF.

The chain employs TRBV5-1 and TRBJ1-1, with D unclear. Trimming stripped 0 bases from V and 4 bases from J, with 10 bases between. The CDR3 is made up of 14 amino acids. CDR1 and CDR2 from the germline V gene are SGHRS and YFSETQ. CDR3 region: CASSLGGQSTEAFF. CDR3 DNA sequence: TGCGCCAGCAGCTTGGGTGGGCAAAGCACTGAAGCTTTCTTT.

The V gene is TRBV19, the J gene TRBJ2-5, with D tentatively TRBD1 (6 bases). Germline CDR1 reads LNHDA; CDR2 reads SQIVND (reference sequence). V was pared by 3 bases and J by 6 bases, with 14 bases between. This CDR3 is 14 amino acids long. The CDR3 bases are TGTGCCAGTAGTATGGTTGGGGGCGGAAAGACCCAGTACTTC. Translating gives CASSMVGGGKTQYF.

The chain employs TRBV11-2 and TRBJ2-7; TRBD1 aligns across 7 bases. The CDR3 length is 12 residues. V was clipped by 5 bases and J by 4 bases; unmatched bases: 2. Germline V gives CDR1 SGHAT, CDR2 FQNNGV. CDR3 sequence (DNA): TGTGCCAGCAGCACACAGGGGTACGAGCAGTACTTC. Amino acids: CASSTQGYEQYF.

The CDR3 spells CASSLALNSYGYTF. CDR3 DNA: TGTGCCAGCAGCTTAGCGCTAAATAGCTATGGCTACACCTTC. This chain connects TRBV7-2 to TRBJ1-2; the D is unclear. The V gene's germline CDR1 is SGHTA and CDR2 FQGNSA. Deletions cut 0 bases from V and 4 bases from J, with 9 bases between. The CDR3 spans 14 residues.

This clone was picked up a small number of times. The J gene is TRBJ2-3, the V gene TRBV5-8; 9 positions match TRBD1. V gave up 0 bases and J gave up 6 bases; unmatched junction bases: 8. The CDR3 is 16 amino acids. The germline V gene encodes CDR1 SGHTS and CDR2 YDEGEE. CDR3: CASSLVADRGADTQYF. CDR3 DNA sequence: TGTGCCAGCAGCTTGGTGGCGGACAGGGGTGCTGATACGCAGTATTTT. Using reference TRBV5-8 and TRBJ2-3 for the parts outside the CDR3, the full variable domain is EAGVTQSPTHLIKTRGQQATLRCSPISGHTSVYWYQQALGLGLQFLLWYDEGEERNRGNFPPRFSGRQFPNYSSELNVNALELEDSALYLCASSLVADRGADTQYFGPGTRLTVL.

This chain connects TRBV9 to TRBJ2-1; 8 positions match TRBD2. The V segment lost 4 bases and the J segment 6 bases; nucleotides outside the gene matches: 6. The CDR3 spans 14 residues. CDR1 and CDR2 (germline): SGDLS, YYNGEE. In DNA form, the CDR3 reads TGTGCCAGCAGCTCCTGGACTAGCACCAATGAGCAGTTCTTC. Protein product: CASSSWTSTNEQFF.

The chain has TRBV6-5 and TRBJ1-2, with 8 bases lining up with TRBD1. V shed 7 bases and J 4 bases; nucleotides not matched to a gene: 5. The CDR3 runs to 13 residues. The V gene's germline CDR1 is MNHEY and CDR2 SVGAGI. The CDR3 loop is CASNRQGSYGYTF. The CDR3 bases are TGTGCCAGCAACCGACAGGGGTCCTATGGCTACACCTTC.

The chain links TRBV5-1 to TRBJ2-3; no reliable D call. The CDR3 has 15 amino acids. Trimming stripped 0 bases from V and 0 bases from J, with 8 bases between. Germline CDR1 and CDR2: SGHRS and YFSETQ. In DNA, the CDR3 is TGCGCCAGCAGCTTGGCCGGTACTAGCACAGATACGCAGTATTTT. This gives the protein CASSLAGTSTDTQYF. Filled out from reference TRBV5-1 and TRBJ2-3, the complete variable domain reads KAGVTQTPRYLIKTRGQQVTLSCSPISGHRSVSWYQQTPGQGLQFLFEYFSETQRNKGNFPGRFSGRQFSNSRSEMNVSTLELGDSALYLCASSLAGTSTDTQYFGPGTRLTVL.

The chain is built from TRBV6-6 and TRBJ2-7; 9 bases line up with TRBD1. Unmatched junction bases numbered 1, after V lost 4 bases and J lost 3 bases. This CDR3 contains 13 residues. Looked up from germline, CDR1 is MNHNY and CDR2 is SVGAGI (reference sequence). The CDR3 loop is CASSWGQGYEQYV. In nucleotides, the CDR3 is TGTGCCAGCAGTTGGGGACAGGGCTACGAGCAGTACGTC.

CDR3 in DNA: TGTGCCTGGAGCCAGCGGCTCAACACCGGGGAGCTGTTTTTT. Its translation is CAWSQRLNTGELFF. The chain carries TRBV30 and TRBJ2-2; D is perhaps TRBD2 (5 bases). The CDR3 totals 14 residues. Germline lookup yields CDR1 GTSNPN and CDR2 SVGIG (reference sequence). The ends were cut back, 3 bases at V and 2 bases at J, with 10 bases in the middle.